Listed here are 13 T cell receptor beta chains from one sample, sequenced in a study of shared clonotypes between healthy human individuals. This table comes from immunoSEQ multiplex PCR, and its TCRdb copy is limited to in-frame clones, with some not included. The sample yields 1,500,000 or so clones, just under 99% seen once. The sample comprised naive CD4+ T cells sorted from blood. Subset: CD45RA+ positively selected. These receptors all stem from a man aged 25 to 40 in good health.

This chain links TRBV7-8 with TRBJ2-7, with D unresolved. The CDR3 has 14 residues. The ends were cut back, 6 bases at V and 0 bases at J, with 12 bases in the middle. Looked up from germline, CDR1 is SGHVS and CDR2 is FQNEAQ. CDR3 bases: TGTGCCAGCAGATTTAGCCGTTACTCCTACGAGCAGTACTTC. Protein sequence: CASRFSRYSYEQYF.

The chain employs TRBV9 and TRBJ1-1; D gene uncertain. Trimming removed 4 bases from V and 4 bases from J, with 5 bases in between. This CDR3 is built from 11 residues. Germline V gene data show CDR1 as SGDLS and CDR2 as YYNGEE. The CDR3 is CASSPLTEAFF. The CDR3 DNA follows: TGTGCCAGCAGCCCCCTCACTGAAGCTTTCTTT.

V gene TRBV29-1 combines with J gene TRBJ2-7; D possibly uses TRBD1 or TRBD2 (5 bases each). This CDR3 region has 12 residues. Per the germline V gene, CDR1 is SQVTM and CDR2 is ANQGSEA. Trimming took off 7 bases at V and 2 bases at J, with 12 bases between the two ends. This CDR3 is CSAGGHTYEQYF. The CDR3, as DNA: TGCAGCGCTGGAGGACACACCTACGAGCAGTACTTC.

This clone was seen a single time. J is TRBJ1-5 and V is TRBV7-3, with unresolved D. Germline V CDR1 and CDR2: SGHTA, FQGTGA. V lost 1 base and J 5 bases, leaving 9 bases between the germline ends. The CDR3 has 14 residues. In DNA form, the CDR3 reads TGTGCCAGCAGCTTAAAATGGAGGGATCAGCCCCAGCATTTT. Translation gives CASSLKWRDQPQHF.

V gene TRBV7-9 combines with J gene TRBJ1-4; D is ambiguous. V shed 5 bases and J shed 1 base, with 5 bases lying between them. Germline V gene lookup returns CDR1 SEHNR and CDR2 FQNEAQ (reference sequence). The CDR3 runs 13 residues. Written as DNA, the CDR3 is TGTGCCAGCAGCCGGGAAACTAATGAAAAACTGTTTTTT. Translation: CASSRETNEKLFF.

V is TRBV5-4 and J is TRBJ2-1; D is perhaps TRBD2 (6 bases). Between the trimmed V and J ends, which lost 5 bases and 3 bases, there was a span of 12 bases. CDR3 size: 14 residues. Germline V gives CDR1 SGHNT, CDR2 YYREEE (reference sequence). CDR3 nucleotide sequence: TGTGCCAGCAGTCCCGCGGGACTCTACAATGAGCAGTTCTTC. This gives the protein CASSPAGLYNEQFF.

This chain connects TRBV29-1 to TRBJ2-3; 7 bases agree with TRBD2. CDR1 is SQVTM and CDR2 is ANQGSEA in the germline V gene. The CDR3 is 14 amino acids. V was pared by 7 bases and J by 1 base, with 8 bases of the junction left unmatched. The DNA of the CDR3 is TGCAGCGCCGGAGGGGCGGGAGGCACAGATACGCAGTATTTT. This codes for CSAGGAGGTDTQYF.

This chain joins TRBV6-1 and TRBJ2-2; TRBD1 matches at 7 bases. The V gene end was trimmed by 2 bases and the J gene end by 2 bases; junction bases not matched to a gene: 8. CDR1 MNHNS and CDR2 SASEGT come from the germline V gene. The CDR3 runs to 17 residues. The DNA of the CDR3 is TGTGCCAGCAGTGAATTCGGAGGACAGGCTAACACCGGGGAGCTGTTTTTT. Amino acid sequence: CASSEFGGQANTGELFF.

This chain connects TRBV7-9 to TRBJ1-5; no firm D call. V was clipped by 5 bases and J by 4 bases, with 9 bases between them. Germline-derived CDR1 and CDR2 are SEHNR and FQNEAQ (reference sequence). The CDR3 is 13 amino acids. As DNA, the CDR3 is TGTGCCAGCAGCCAAACTACTAATCAGCCCCAGCATTTT. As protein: CASSQTTNQPQHF. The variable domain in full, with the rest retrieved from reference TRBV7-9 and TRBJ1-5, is DTGVSQNPRHKITKRGQNVTFRCDPISEHNRLYWYRQTLGQGPEFLTYFQNEAQLEKSRLLSDRFSAERPKGSFSTLEIQRTEQGDSAMYLCASSQTTNQPQHFGDGTRLSIL.

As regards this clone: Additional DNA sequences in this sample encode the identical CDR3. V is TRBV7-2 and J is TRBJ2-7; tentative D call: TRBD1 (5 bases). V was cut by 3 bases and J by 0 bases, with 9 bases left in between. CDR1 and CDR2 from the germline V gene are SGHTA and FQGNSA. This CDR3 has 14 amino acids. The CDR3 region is CASSLRQGSYEQYF. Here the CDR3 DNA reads TGTGCCAGCAGCTTGAGGCAGGGCTCCTACGAGCAGTACTTC.

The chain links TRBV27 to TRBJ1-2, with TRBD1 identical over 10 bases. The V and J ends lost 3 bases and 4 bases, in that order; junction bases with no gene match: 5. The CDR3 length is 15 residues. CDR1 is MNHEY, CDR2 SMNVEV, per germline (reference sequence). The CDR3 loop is CASSFRTGGFYGYTF. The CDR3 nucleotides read TGTGCCAGCAGTTTCCGGACAGGGGGTTTCTATGGCTACACCTTC.

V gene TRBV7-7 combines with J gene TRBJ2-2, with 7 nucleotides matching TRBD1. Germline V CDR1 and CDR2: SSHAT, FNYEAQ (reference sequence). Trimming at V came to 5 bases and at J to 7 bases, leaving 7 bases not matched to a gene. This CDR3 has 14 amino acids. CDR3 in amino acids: CASSPTGSDGELFF. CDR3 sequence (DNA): TGTGCCAGCAGCCCGACAGGGTCGGACGGGGAGCTGTTTTTT. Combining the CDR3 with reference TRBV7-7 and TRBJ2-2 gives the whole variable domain GAGVSQSPRYKVTKRGQDVTLRCDPISSHATLYWYQQALGQGPEFLTYFNYEAQPDKSGLPSDRFSAERPEGSISTLTIQRTEQRDSAMYRCASSPTGSDGELFFGEGSRLTVL.

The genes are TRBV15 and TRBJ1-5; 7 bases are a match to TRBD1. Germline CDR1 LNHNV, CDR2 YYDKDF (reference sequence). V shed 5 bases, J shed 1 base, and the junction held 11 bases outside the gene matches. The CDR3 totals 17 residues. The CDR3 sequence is CATSSTLDRDSNQPQHF. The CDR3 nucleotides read TGTGCCACCAGCTCGACACTAGACAGGGACAGCAATCAGCCCCAGCATTTT.